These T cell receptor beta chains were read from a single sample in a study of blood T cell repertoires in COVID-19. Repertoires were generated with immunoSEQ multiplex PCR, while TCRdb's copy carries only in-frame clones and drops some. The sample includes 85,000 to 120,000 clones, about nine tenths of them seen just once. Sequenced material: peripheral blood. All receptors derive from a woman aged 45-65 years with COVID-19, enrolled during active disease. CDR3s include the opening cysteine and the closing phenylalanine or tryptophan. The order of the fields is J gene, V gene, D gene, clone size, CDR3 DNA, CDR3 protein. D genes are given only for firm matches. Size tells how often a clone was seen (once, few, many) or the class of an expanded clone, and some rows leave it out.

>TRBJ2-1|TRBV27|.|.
TGTGCCAGCAGTTTAAATTGGGGGGACCGCTACAATGAGCAGTTCTTC
CASSLNWGDRYNEQFF
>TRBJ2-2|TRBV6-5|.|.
TGTGCCAGCAGTTACCTCCCGTCGACTTCCACCGGGGAGCTGTTTTTT
CASSYLPSTSTGELFF
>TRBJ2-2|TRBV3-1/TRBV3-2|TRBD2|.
TGTGCCAGCAGCCAAATGGGCGGGGGAAACACCGGGGAGCTGTTTTTT
CASSQMGGGNTGELFF
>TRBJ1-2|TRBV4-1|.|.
TGCGCCAGCAGCCCCCTCAACGGTGGCTACACCTTC
CASSPLNGGYTF
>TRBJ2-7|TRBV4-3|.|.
TGCGCCAGCAGCCCTCTCTTAGACTCCTACGAGCAGTACTTC
CASSPLLDSYEQYF
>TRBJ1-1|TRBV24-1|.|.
TGTGCCACCAGTGATTCTCACAGAAACACTGAAGCTTTCTTT
CATSDSHRNTEAFF
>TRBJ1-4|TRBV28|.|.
TGTGCCAGCAGCGGGGGGGCCAACATTGCAACTAATGAAAAACTGTTTTTT
CASSGGANIATNEKLFF
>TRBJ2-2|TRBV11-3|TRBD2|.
TGTGCCAGCAGCTCCCGGGGGGGCCTGGTTGTGAACACCGGGGAGCTGTTTTTT
CASSSRGGLVVNTGELFF
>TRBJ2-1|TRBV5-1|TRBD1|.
TGCGCCAGCAGCTTGGAGACAGGGAAACAGTTCTTC
CASSLETGKQFF
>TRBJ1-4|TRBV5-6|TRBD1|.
TGTGCCAGCAGCTTGACAGGGGAAGAAAAACTGTTTTTT
CASSLTGEEKLFF
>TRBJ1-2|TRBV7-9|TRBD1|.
TGTGCCAGCAGTCGGGACAGGGCTTATGGCTACACCTTC
CASSRDRAYGYTF
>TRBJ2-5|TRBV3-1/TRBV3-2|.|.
TGTGCCAGCAGCCAAGATTGGAGGCGGGGAAAACCCCAAGAGACCCAGTACTTC
CASSQDWRRGKPQETQYF
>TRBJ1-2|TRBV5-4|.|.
TGTGCCAGCATGGGAGAGGGAGGATTCTATGGCTACACCTTC
CASMGEGGFYGYTF
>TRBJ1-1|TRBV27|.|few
TGTGCCAGCAGACCTAGACAGATGAACACTGAAGCTTTCTTT
CASRPRQMNTEAFF
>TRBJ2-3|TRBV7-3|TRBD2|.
TGTGCCAGCAGCTTAGGAGAACTAGCGCTTAGCACAGATACGCAGTATTTT
CASSLGELALSTDTQYF
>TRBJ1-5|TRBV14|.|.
TGTGCCAGCAGCCATGGGGGGGGGAGTCCCCAGCATTTT
CASSHGGGSPQHF
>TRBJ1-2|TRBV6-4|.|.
TGTGCCAGCAGGGTAGACGATCTAGCTAACTATGGCTACACCTTC
CASRVDDLANYGYTF
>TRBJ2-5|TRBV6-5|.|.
TGTGCCAGCATGCGGGGGCCCTATCAAGAATCCCAGTACTTC
CASMRGPYQESQYF
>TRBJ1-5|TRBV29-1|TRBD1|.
TGCAGCGTTGAAAGGGACAGGGGAGAAAATTTT
CSVERDRGENF
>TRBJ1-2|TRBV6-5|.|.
TGTGCCAGCACCCAAGGGGGATTAGGCTACACCTTC
CASTQGGLGYTF
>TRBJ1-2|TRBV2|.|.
TGTGCCAGCAGTGAAGGGATTAGATGGAGGGGCTACACCTTC
CASSEGIRWRGYTF
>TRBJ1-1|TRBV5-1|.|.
TGCGCCAGCAGCTTGGGAGGCCGGATGAACACTGAAGCTTTCTTT
CASSLGGRMNTEAFF
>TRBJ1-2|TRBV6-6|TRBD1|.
TGTGCCAGCACTATTACAGGGGTCGGTAGTGGCTACACCTTC
CASTITGVGSGYTF